Presented here are 18 T cell receptor beta chains from one specimen sequenced in a study of OX40 agonist ivuxolimab in advanced cancers. Clones were read by immunoSEQ multiplex PCR, and TCRdb kept only the in-frame ones, dropping some. This table holds under 65,000 clones, more than 80% found once. Source: CD4+ or CD8+ T cells sorted from blood, taken in a trial of the OX40 agonist ivuxolimab. The receptors stem from an adult with an advanced solid tumor such as melanoma, head and neck, liver or kidney cancer.

This clone occurred once. This chain links TRBV4-1 with TRBJ2-7, with 9 positions matching TRBD1. The trim removed 1 base at V and 3 bases at J, leaving 4 bases unmatched. CDR1 MGHRA and CDR2 YSYEKL come from the germline V gene. CDR3 size: 15 residues. CDR3 nucleotide sequence: TGCGCCAGCAGCCAAGTCCCGGGACAGGGCTACGAGCAGTACTTC. This encodes CASSQVPGQGYEQYF.

This clone was seen only once. V is TRBV18 and J is TRBJ2-7; D might be TRBD2 (5 bases). This CDR3 has 16 amino acids. The V gene's germline CDR1 is KGHSH and CDR2 LQKENI. Trimming pared 1 base from V and 0 bases from J, leaving 13 bases between. CDR3 residues: CASSPRGPDPSYEQYF. For the CDR3, the DNA is TGTGCCAGCTCACCACGAGGGCCAGACCCCTCCTACGAGCAGTACTTC.

The J gene is TRBJ1-6, the V gene TRBV5-4; 7 nucleotides line up with TRBD1. This CDR3 has 14 residues. Per germline, CDR1 SGHNT and CDR2 YYREEE (reference sequence). V dropped 0 bases and J dropped 6; count of bases not matched to a gene: 0. CDR3 amino acids: CASSLDRGNSPLHF. The CDR3 DNA is TGTGCCAGCAGCTTGGACAGGGGTAATTCACCCCTCCACTTT.

The chain recombines TRBV27 with TRBJ2-2; 7 bases match TRBD1. J was trimmed by 3 bases and V by 4 bases; bases with no gene match: 8. The germline V gene encodes CDR1 MNHEY and CDR2 SMNVEV (reference sequence). This CDR3 is 16 amino acids long. The CDR3 region is CASSWTTGEYTGELFF. As DNA, the CDR3 is TGTGCCAGCAGTTGGACCACAGGGGAGTACACCGGGGAGCTGTTTTTT.

This clone was found once. This chain uses TRBV7-2 with TRBJ2-5, with a tentative D call TRBD2 (5 bases). V was shortened by 2 bases and J by 5 bases, with 9 bases between the two germline ends. The CDR3 is made up of 13 amino acids. Germline CDR1 and CDR2: SGHTA and FQGNSA. The CDR3 loop is CASSLRGMETQYF. As DNA, the CDR3 is TGTGCCAGCAGCTTACGGGGAATGGAGACCCAGTACTTC.

The chain combines TRBV15 with TRBJ2-2; D is uncertain. The CDR3 extends over 15 amino acids. From germline, CDR1 is LNHNV and CDR2 YYDKDF (reference sequence). V lost 0 bases and J 1 base, leaving 6 bases between the germline ends. The CDR3 sequence is CATSREWGNTGELFF. CDR3 nucleotide sequence: TGTGCCACCAGCAGAGAATGGGGGAACACCGGGGAGCTGTTTTTT.

V usage is TRBV19 and J usage is TRBJ1-1; D remains unclear. V lost 8 bases and J lost 7, with 14 bases in between. Germline V CDR1 and CDR2: LNHDA, SQIVND (reference sequence). The CDR3 is made up of 12 amino acids. CDR3: CASLRSGIEAFF. The CDR3 DNA reads TGTGCCAGTCTTAGGTCCGGAATTGAAGCTTTCTTT.

This sequence joins TRBV6-1 and TRBJ2-5; 15 nucleotides match TRBD2. Germline CDR1 is MNHNS and CDR2 is SASEGT. The CDR3 has 19 residues. Trimming removed 4 bases from V and 1 base from J; junction bases left unmatched: 10. DNA of the CDR3: TGTGCCAGCAGTGCTGGGACTAGCGGGGGGTCAGATTTCCAAGAGACCCAGTACTTC. It codes for CASSAGTSGGSDFQETQYF.

The gene calls are TRBV19 and TRBJ1-2, with TRBD1 matching over 9 bases. Germline V gives CDR1 LNHDA, CDR2 SQIVND (reference sequence). V lost 5 bases and J lost 8; bases outside the gene matches: 15. The CDR3 loop spans 16 amino acids. The CDR3 here is CASSGSPRQGVGGYTF. The DNA of the CDR3 is TGTGCCAGTAGTGGGTCCCCCAGACAGGGGGTCGGCGGCTACACCTTC.

The genes are TRBV2 and TRBJ2-4; 9 positions agree with TRBD1. CDR3 length: 12 residues. V shed 6 bases, J shed 6 bases, and the junction held 0 bases outside the gene matches. Germline V lookup: CDR1 SNHLY, CDR2 FYNNEI. The CDR3 sequence is CASRGQGNIQYF. The CDR3 nucleotides are TGTGCCAGCAGGGGACAGGGAAACATTCAGTACTTC.

This clone is a singleton in its sample. The V call is TRBV7-2, the J call TRBJ1-2; TRBD1 might be the D (6 bases). Germline V gene sequence: CDR1 SGHTA, CDR2 FQGNSA. The CDR3 is 14 amino acids. V was trimmed by 5 bases and J by 0 bases, leaving 10 bases between them. CDR3 coding DNA: TGTGCCAGCAGCGGGGGCCTTTCTAACTATGGCTACACCTTC. Translating gives CASSGGLSNYGYTF.

The chain carries TRBV19 and TRBJ1-5; 7 bases are a match to TRBD1. Unmatched junction bases numbered 6, after V lost 6 bases and J lost 1 base. The V gene's germline CDR1 is LNHDA and CDR2 SQIVND (reference sequence). The CDR3 length is 15 residues. CDR3 DNA sequence: TGTGCCAGTAGCGAGACAGGGCTGAGCAATCAGCCCCAGCATTTT. This gives the protein CASSETGLSNQPQHF.

The chain joins TRBV28 to TRBJ1-1; 11 bases are a match to TRBD1. CDR3 length equals 14 residues. The V gene end was trimmed by 7 bases and the J gene end by 7 bases; junction bases not matched to a gene: 8. Looked up from germline, CDR1 is MDHEN and CDR2 is SYDVKM. CDR3 residues: CASTPGQGAGEAFF. The DNA of the CDR3 is TGTGCCAGCACTCCCGGACAGGGGGCAGGTGAAGCTTTCTTT. Variable domain in full (rest from reference TRBV28 and TRBJ1-1): DVKVTQSSRYLVKRTGEKVFLECVQDMDHENMFWYRQDPGLGLRLIYFSYDVKMKEKGDIPEGYSVSREKKERFSLILESASTNQTSMYLCASTPGQGAGEAFFGQGTRLTVV.

The genes are TRBV11-2 and TRBJ2-7; D not resolved. Germline lookup yields CDR1 SGHAT and CDR2 FQNNGV. The CDR3 consists of 14 residues. The germline V and J ends were trimmed by 1 base and 6 bases, with 13 bases remaining between them. The CDR3 sequence: CASSLGTAKSEQYF. The DNA of the CDR3 is TGTGCCAGCAGCTTAGGGACGGCCAAATCCGAGCAGTACTTC.

The genes are TRBV6-1 and TRBJ2-3, with 8 bases lining up with TRBD2. V lost 1 base to trimming and J lost 4 bases; unmatched junction nucleotides: 4. The CDR3 has 15 amino acids. The germline gives CDR1 MNHNS, CDR2 SASEGT. The CDR3, as DNA: TGTGCCAGCAGTGAAGTGGGACTAGGAGCAGATACGCAGTATTTT. This encodes CASSEVGLGADTQYF.

V and J are TRBV13 and TRBJ2-2; unclear D gene. V shed 2 bases and J shed 0 bases, with 7 bases lying between them. Germline V gene lookup returns CDR1 PRHDT and CDR2 FYEKMQ (reference sequence). The CDR3 has 15 residues. CDR3 protein: CASSLLSANTGELFF. The CDR3, as DNA: TGTGCCAGCAGCTTACTGTCCGCGAACACCGGGGAGCTGTTTTTT. The full variable domain, in which reference TRBV13 and TRBJ2-2 provide the parts outside the CDR3, is AAGVIQSPRHLIKEKRETATLKCYPIPRHDTVYWYQQGPGQDPQFLISFYEKMQSDKGSIPDRFSAQQFSDYHSELNMSSLELGDSALYFCASSLLSANTGELFFGEGSRLTVL.

The CDR3 bases are TGTGCCATCAGTGGGGGCGGCTCTAGCACAGATACGCAGTATTTT. Protein sequence: CAISGGGSSTDTQYF. The chain recombines TRBV10-3 with TRBJ2-3; D might be TRBD1 (5 bases). The CDR3 is 15 residues long. Germline assignment: CDR1 ENHRY and CDR2 SYGVKD. V lost 4 bases and J 0 bases, leaving 11 bases between the germline ends.

In its sample, this clone was seen once. The V call is TRBV18, the J call TRBJ2-1; the D gene is possibly TRBD1 (6 bases). This CDR3 has 15 amino acids. Germline CDR1 and CDR2: KGHSH and LQKENI. Deletions cut 0 bases from V and 4 bases from J, with 10 bases between. The CDR3 is CASSPPGQTYNEQFF. CDR3 bases: TGTGCCAGCTCACCACCGGGACAAACTTACAATGAGCAGTTCTTC.